The 27 T cell receptor beta chains reported below all come from one sample, sequenced in a study of blood T cell repertoires in COVID-19 (dated by TCRdb to 2019 to 2021). Library construction relied on the immunoSEQ multiplex PCR assay. TCRdb took over this immuneACCESS table, retaining in-frame rearrangements with V and J assigned. Such tables are incomplete; in checked studies, under half of the missing clones stem from an unresolved V gene, and the remainder is unexplained. This sample is represented by about 480,000 clones; approximately 90% of them were singletons. The top ten hold roughly 1.8% of the sample. What was sequenced was PBMCs or T cells enriched from blood (not recorded which). The receptors were sampled from a woman between 18 and 30 years old with acute COVID-19.

The rearrangement uses TRBV2 and TRBJ1-1; 8 bases line up with TRBD1. The CDR3 covers 17 residues. The trim removed 1 base at V and 0 bases at J, leaving 7 bases unmatched. In germline, CDR1 is SNHLY, CDR2 FYNNEI. The CDR3 DNA sequence: TGTGCCAGCAGTGAAGTTTGGGACAGGAGAATGAACACTGAAGCTTTCTTT. Protein: CASSEVWDRRMNTEAFF.

The CDR3 here is CASSRQNTEAFF. The DNA of the CDR3 is TGTGCCAGCTCGAGACAGAACACTGAAGCTTTCTTT. The chain carries TRBV25-1 and TRBJ1-1; D is uncertain. Germline CDR1 is MGHDK and CDR2 is SYGVNS. V lost 8 bases and J lost 1, with 8 bases in between. The CDR3 is 12 amino acids. The full variable domain, rest sourced from reference TRBV25-1 and TRBJ1-1, is EADIYQTPRYLVIGTGKKITLECSQTMGHDKMYWYQQDPGMELHLIHYSYGVNSTEKGDLSSESTVSRIRTEHFPLTLESARPSHTSQYLCASSRQNTEAFFGQGTRLTVV.

This rearrangement joins TRBV6-5 to TRBJ1-6, with 11 bases matching TRBD1. CDR1 MNHEY and CDR2 SVGAGI come from the germline V gene. There are 15 residues in the CDR3. Trimming took 0 bases from V and 9 from J; bases not matched to a gene: 1. The DNA of the CDR3 is TGTGCCAGCAGTTACTCAGGGACAGGGGGTTCACCCCTCCACTTT. The encoded protein is CASSYSGTGGSPLHF.

This clone has only one observation. Given a much more abundant clone one base away, this may be a read error. Other DNA sequences in the sample encode the same CDR3. This sequence joins TRBV29-1 and TRBJ2-5; 9 nucleotides align to TRBD1. CDR3 length equals 12 residues. In germline, CDR1 is SQVTM, CDR2 ANQGSEA. The trim removed 6 bases at V and 5 bases at J, leaving 4 bases unmatched. The CDR3 coding sequence is TGCAGCGTGTGGACAGGGGACGAGACCCAGTACTTC. Its protein product is CSVWTGDETQYF.

This chain connects TRBV5-6 to TRBJ1-3; 10 bases agree with TRBD1. The CDR3 has 15 residues. Germline V lookup: CDR1 SGHDT, CDR2 YYEEEE. With 4 bases clipped from V and 4 bases from J, the junction kept 5 bases outside the gene matches. Here the CDR3 DNA reads TGTGCCAGCAGCGCGACAGGGGGCACAGGAAACACCATATATTTT. It yields the protein CASSATGGTGNTIYF.

V gene TRBV6-6 combines with J gene TRBJ2-1; tentatively, D is TRBD2 (5 bases). This CDR3 is built from 12 residues. CDR1 and CDR2 (germline): MNHNY, SVGAGI (reference sequence). Trimming shortened V by 4 bases and J by 8 bases, and 9 bases separated the two germline ends. This CDR3 reads CASSSIAHEQFF. The CDR3 DNA reads as TGTGCCAGCAGTTCTATAGCGCATGAGCAGTTCTTC.

V and J are TRBV28 and TRBJ1-2; D unclear. Deletions cut 5 bases from V and 3 bases from J, with 10 bases between. Germline V gives CDR1 MDHEN, CDR2 SYDVKM. The CDR3 consists of 13 residues. The CDR3 reads CASSPLGDYGYTF. CDR3 DNA sequence: TGTGCCAGCAGTCCCCTCGGTGACTATGGCTACACCTTC.

The J gene is TRBJ2-3, the V gene TRBV7-2; no definite D call. The germline V and J ends were trimmed by 3 bases and 6 bases, with 7 bases remaining between them. Germline CDR1 reads SGHTA; CDR2 reads FQGNSA. The CDR3 covers 12 residues. As DNA, the CDR3 is TGTGCCAGCAGCTTGACACCGGATACGCAGTATTTT. It specifies CASSLTPDTQYF.

Concerning this clone itself: The same CDR3 is also encoded by other DNA sequences in this sample. CDR3 DNA: TGTGCCAGCAGCGTGCAGGGTGACACCGGGGAGCTGTTTTTT. Its translation is CASSVQGDTGELFF. This chain links TRBV9 with TRBJ2-2; TRBD1 is a possible D gene (5 bases). Germline V gene data show CDR1 as SGDLS and CDR2 as YYNGEE. The CDR3 has 14 residues. Deletions cut 2 bases from V and 3 bases from J, with 8 bases between.

V usage is TRBV3-1 (or the pseudogene TRBV3-2) and J usage is TRBJ1-4; maybe TRBD1 (5 bases). CDR3 length: 15 residues. Germline CDR1 LGHDT, CDR2 YNNKEL (reference sequence). V shed 3 bases and J shed 8 bases, with 16 bases lying between them. The CDR3 region is CASSQRQSHIEKLFF. CDR3 DNA sequence: TGTGCCAGCAGCCAGAGACAGAGCCACATCGAAAAACTGTTTTTT.

The chain uses TRBV5-1 and TRBJ1-4; D might be TRBD1 (6 bases). Germline CDR1 SGHRS, CDR2 YFSETQ. Deletions cut 5 bases from V and 8 bases from J, with 13 bases between. This CDR3 spans 13 amino acids. The CDR3 loop reads CASSETGFEKLFF. The CDR3 bases are TGCGCCAGCAGTGAGACAGGCTTCGAAAAACTGTTTTTT.

The chain joins TRBV5-8 to TRBJ2-7; a weak D match, TRBD1 (5 bases). Germline assignment: CDR1 SGHTS and CDR2 YDEGEE. CDR3 length: 13 amino acids. The ends were cut back, 3 bases at V and 3 bases at J, with 10 bases in the middle. In DNA form, the CDR3 reads TGTGCCAGCAGCTACAAGACAGACTACGAGCAGTACTTC. Amino acids: CASSYKTDYEQYF.

This chain connects TRBV6-5 to TRBJ1-1, with a weak D call TRBD1 (6 bases). Per germline, CDR1 MNHEY and CDR2 SVGAGI. CDR3 size: 14 residues. The germline V and J ends were trimmed by 6 bases and 2 bases, with 13 bases remaining between them. CDR3 bases: TGTGCCAGCAGCCGGACAGCCATTAACACTGAAGCTTTCTTT. Protein product: CASSRTAINTEAFF.

The V and J genes are TRBV7-9 and TRBJ2-5, with TRBD2 identical over 10 bases. The trim removed 1 base at V and 5 bases at J, leaving 4 bases unmatched. Germline loops: CDR1 SEHNR, CDR2 FQNEAQ (reference sequence). CDR3 size: 15 residues. In DNA, the CDR3 is TGTGCCAGCAGCTTAGTCTCTAGCGGGGGTGAGACCCAGTACTTC. This sequence encodes CASSLVSSGGETQYF.

The chain recombines TRBV7-2 with TRBJ2-7; D gene ambiguous. V lost 2 bases and J 1 base, leaving 9 bases between the germline ends. This CDR3 has 14 residues. Germline CDR1 SGHTA, CDR2 FQGNSA. This chain's CDR3 is CASSLSTGSYEQYF. The DNA of the CDR3 is TGTGCCAGCAGCTTAAGTACCGGTTCCTACGAGCAGTACTTC.

The V call is TRBV29-1, the J call TRBJ2-7, with 8 bases that match TRBD2. J was trimmed by 3 bases and V by 6 bases; bases with no gene match: 13. The CDR3 consists of 15 residues. In germline, CDR1 is SQVTM, CDR2 ANQGSEA. The CDR3 spells CSVAGVAGTIYEQYF. The CDR3, as DNA: TGCAGCGTCGCCGGGGTAGCGGGGACAATCTACGAGCAGTACTTC.

This clone came up once. The rearrangement uses TRBV19 and TRBJ2-7; D gene ambiguous. V lost 5 bases to trimming and J lost 0 bases, with 17 bases between them. This CDR3 is built from 16 residues. Per germline, CDR1 LNHDA and CDR2 SQIVND (reference sequence). The CDR3 protein is CASSWAIRALSYEQYF. CDR3 coding DNA: TGTGCCAGTAGTTGGGCTATCCGTGCCCTCTCCTACGAGCAGTACTTC. Full variable domain (rest looked up from reference TRBV19 and TRBJ2-7): DGGITQSPKYLFRKEGQNVTLSCEQNLNHDAMYWYRQDPGQGLRLIYYSQIVNDFQKGDIAEGYSVSREKKESFPLTVTSAQKNPTAFYLCASSWAIRALSYEQYFGPGTRLTVT.

This clone showed up just once. The rearrangement uses TRBV11-3 and TRBJ1-1; the match to TRBD1 covers 9 bases. This CDR3 has 13 amino acids. The V gene end was trimmed by 5 bases and the J gene end by 7 bases; junction bases not matched to a gene: 5. Germline V gene lookup returns CDR1 SGHNT and CDR2 YENEEA. The CDR3 DNA is TGTGCCAGCAGCCGGGACAGGGTTGGTGAAGCTTTCTTT. It translates to CASSRDRVGEAFF.

This clone was found a few times. The chain recombines TRBV3-1 (or the pseudogene TRBV3-2) with TRBJ1-6; D is perhaps TRBD1 (6 bases). The CDR3 sequence is 15 residues long. Germline CDR1 and CDR2: LGHDT and YNNKEL (reference sequence). Between the trimmed V and J ends, which lost 0 bases and 9 bases, there was a span of 12 bases. The CDR3 DNA reads as TGTGCCAGCAGCCAAGATGCGACAGGCCTTTCACCCCTCCACTTT. This gives the protein CASSQDATGLSPLHF.

V and J are TRBV5-6 and TRBJ1-2; 7 bases align to TRBD1. The CDR3 length is 14 residues. Germline CDR1 and CDR2: SGHDT and YYEEEE. V lost 0 bases to trimming and J lost 8 bases; unmatched junction nucleotides: 7. CDR3 sequence: CASSLDYRGSGYTF. In DNA form, the CDR3 reads TGTGCCAGCAGCTTGGATTACAGGGGCTCCGGCTACACCTTC.

The chain recombines TRBV7-6 with TRBJ2-3; 7 bases fit TRBD2. This CDR3 is 15 amino acids long. The J segment lost 4 bases and the V segment lost 8 bases, leaving 12 bases of the junction unmatched. The germline V gene has CDR1 SGHVS and CDR2 FNYEAQ. The CDR3 loop is CASRSSAGVSDTQYF. The CDR3 DNA reads as TGTGCCAGCCGCTCCTCTGCGGGAGTGTCAGATACGCAGTATTTT.

Concerning this clone: Additional DNA sequences in this sample encode the identical CDR3. This sequence joins TRBV12-3 or TRBV12-4 and TRBJ2-1, with no clear D. Trimming pared 6 bases from V and 7 bases from J, leaving 7 bases between. The CDR3 is 11 residues long. In DNA, the CDR3 is TGTGCCAGCAGCCCACTAAATGAGCAGTTCTTC. This encodes CASSPLNEQFF.

The V call is TRBV12-3 or TRBV12-4, the J call TRBJ2-1, with 8 nucleotides matching TRBD1. This CDR3 contains 13 residues. The J segment lost 6 bases and the V segment lost 6 bases, leaving 4 bases of the junction unmatched. The CDR3 region is CASSGQGANEQFF. The CDR3 DNA is TGTGCCAGCAGCGGACAGGGCGCCAATGAGCAGTTCTTC.

This chain connects TRBV5-4 to TRBJ1-1; tentatively, D is TRBD1 (6 bases). Germline V CDR1 and CDR2: SGHNT, YYREEE (reference sequence). CDR3 length equals 13 residues. V shed 5 bases and J shed 3 bases, with 11 bases lying between them. The CDR3 is CASSPDSDTEAFF. Written as DNA, the CDR3 is TGTGCCAGCAGTCCGGACAGCGACACTGAAGCTTTCTTT. Using reference TRBV5-4 and TRBJ1-1 for the parts outside the CDR3, the full variable domain is ETGVTQSPTHLIKTRGQQVTLRCSSQSGHNTVSWYQQALGQGPQFIFQYYREEENGRGNFPPRFSGLQFPNYSSELNVNALELDDSALYLCASSPDSDTEAFFGQGTRLTVV.

The V and J genes are TRBV7-6 and TRBJ2-5, with D possibly being TRBD2 (6 bases). Germline loops: CDR1 SGHVS, CDR2 FNYEAQ. The ends were cut back, 5 bases at V and 1 base at J, with 17 bases in the middle. The CDR3 totals 16 residues. The CDR3 DNA follows: TGTGCCAGCAGCCGGAGCTCTAGCGCCTCCCAAGAGACCCAGTACTTC. This gives the protein CASSRSSSASQETQYF.

The V call is TRBV5-1, the J call TRBJ1-1; TRBD1 might be the D (5 bases). CDR3 length: 12 residues. Germline CDR1 is SGHRS and CDR2 is YFSETQ. The V end was cut by 3 bases, the J end by 12 bases, with 15 bases between. The CDR3 reads CASSSTGGFPFF. CDR3 nucleotides: TGCGCCAGCAGCTCAACCGGGGGGTTCCCTTTCTTT. Full variable domain (remainder filled in from reference TRBV5-1 and TRBJ1-1): KAGVTQTPRYLIKTRGQQVTLSCSPISGHRSVSWYQQTPGQGLQFLFEYFSETQRNKGNFPGRFSGRQFSNSRSEMNVSTLELGDSALYLCASSSTGGFPFFGQGTRLTVV.

The chain carries TRBV28 and TRBJ2-7; 7 nucleotides agree with TRBD1. CDR1 and CDR2 (germline): MDHEN, SYDVKM. CDR3 length equals 15 residues. Trimming cost V 6 bases and J 2 bases; bases outside gene matches: 10. The CDR3 nucleotides are TGTGCCAGCAGCTCGAGGGGGCCACGAACCTACGAGCAGTACTTC. Its translation is CASSSRGPRTYEQYF.